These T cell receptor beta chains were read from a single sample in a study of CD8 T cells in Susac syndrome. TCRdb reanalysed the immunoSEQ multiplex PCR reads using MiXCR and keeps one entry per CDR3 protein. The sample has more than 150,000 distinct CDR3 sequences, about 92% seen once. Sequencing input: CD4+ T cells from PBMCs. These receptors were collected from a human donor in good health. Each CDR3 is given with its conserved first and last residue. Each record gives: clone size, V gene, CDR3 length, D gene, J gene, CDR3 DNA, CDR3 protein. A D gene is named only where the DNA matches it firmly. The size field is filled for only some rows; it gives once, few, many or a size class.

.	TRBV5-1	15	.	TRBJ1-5	TGCGCCAGCAGCTTACAGGGTTTGGGCAATCAGCCCCAGCATTTT	CASSLQGLGNQPQHF
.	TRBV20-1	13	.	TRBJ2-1	TGCAGTGCGGTCGGACAGGGAGGGGATGAGCAGTTCTTC	CSAVGQGGDEQFF
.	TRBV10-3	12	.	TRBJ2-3	TGTGCCATCAGATCTTCCTCCGATACGCAGTATTTT	CAIRSSSDTQYF
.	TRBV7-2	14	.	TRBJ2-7	TGTGCCAGCAGCTTAGAGGGATATCAATACGAGCAGTACTTC	CASSLEGYQYEQYF
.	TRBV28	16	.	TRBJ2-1	TGTGCCAGCAGTCTACGCCAAGGGAGGTTGGGCGATGAGCAGTTCTTC	CASSLRQGRLGDEQFF
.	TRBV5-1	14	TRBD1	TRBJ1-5	TGCGCCAGCAGCTTGGGGACAGGGACTCAGCCCCAGCATTTT	CASSLGTGTQPQHF
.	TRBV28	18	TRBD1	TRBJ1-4	TGTGCCAGCAGTCTACCGGGACAGGGGAAGGAAGCTAATGAAAAACTGTTTTTT	CASSLPGQGKEANEKLFF
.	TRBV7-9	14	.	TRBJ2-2	TGTGCCAGCAGCTTACGACAGCTACCCCGGGAGCTGTTTTTT	CASSLRQLPRELFF
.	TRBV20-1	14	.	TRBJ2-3	TGCAGTGCTAGAGGTGAGGTAAAGACGGATACGCAGTATTTT	CSARGEVKTDTQYF
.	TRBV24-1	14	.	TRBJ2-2	TGTGCCACCAGTACTCCGGGAAGGGGCGGGGAGCTGTTTTTT	CATSTPGRGGELFF
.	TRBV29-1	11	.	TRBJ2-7	TGCAGCGTTGTCTCGGCCTACGAGCAGTACTTC	CSVVSAYEQYF
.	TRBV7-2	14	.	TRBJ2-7	TGTGCCAGCAGCTTAGGAACCGGACCCTACGAGCAGTACTTC	CASSLGTGPYEQYF
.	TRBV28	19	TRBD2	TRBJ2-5	TGTGCCAGCAGTCCTCCAATCACTAGCGCCCTTACTGAGAAAGAGACCCAGTACTTC	CASSPPITSALTEKETQYF
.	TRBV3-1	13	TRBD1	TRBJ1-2	TGTGCCAGCAGCCCATGGACAGGGGGGGGCTACACCTTC	CASSPWTGGGYTF
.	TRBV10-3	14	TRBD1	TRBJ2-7	TGTGCCATCAGGGGTACACAGGGGGCTAACGAGCAGTACTTC	CAIRGTQGANEQYF
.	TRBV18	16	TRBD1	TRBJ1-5	TGTGCCAGCTCCCAAACCGCGGACAGGGGCAATCAGCCCCAGCATTTT	CASSQTADRGNQPQHF
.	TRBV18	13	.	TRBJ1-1	TGTGCCAGCTCACCTGGAATGAACACTGAAGCTTTCTTT	CASSPGMNTEAFF
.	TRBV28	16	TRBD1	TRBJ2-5	TGTGCCAGCAGTTTATTGCAGGGGGCGGCGAGAGAGACCCAGTACTTC	CASSLLQGAARETQYF
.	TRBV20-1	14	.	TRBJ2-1	TGCAGTGCTTCTCCCTGGCGGGATAAAAATGAGCAGTTCTTC	CSASPWRDKNEQFF
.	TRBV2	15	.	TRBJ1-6	TGTGCCAGCAGTGAAGGGGGAGGGGGTTATTCACCCCTCCACTTT	CASSEGGGGYSPLHF
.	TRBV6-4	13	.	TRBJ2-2	TGTGCCAGCAGGGACCCGAACACCGGGGAGCTGTTTTTT	CASRDPNTGELFF
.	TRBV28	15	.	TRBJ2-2	TGTGCCAGCAGTTTAACCCCTCGGACCGCCGGGGAGCTGTTTTTT	CASSLTPRTAGELFF
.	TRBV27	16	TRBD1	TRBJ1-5	TGTGCCAGCAGCGGAGGGACAGGGGGCGCGGGTCAGCCCCAGCATTTT	CASSGGTGGAGQPQHF
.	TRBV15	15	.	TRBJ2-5	TGTGCCACCAGCAGAGCCCCGGGGGCACAAGAGACCCAGTACTTC	CATSRAPGAQETQYF
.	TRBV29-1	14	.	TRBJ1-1	TGCAGCGTTGAACTCTTCCTTAGGAGAGGTGAAGCTTTCTTT	CSVELFLRRGEAFF
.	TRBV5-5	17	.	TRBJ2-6	TGTGCCAGCAGCTTGGGATCACTACTCTCTGGGGCCAACGTCCTGACTTTC	CASSLGSLLSGANVLTF
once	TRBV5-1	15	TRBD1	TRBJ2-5	TGCGCCAGCAGCTTGCTCCGACAGGGGGTAGAGACCCAGTACTTC	CASSLLRQGVETQYF
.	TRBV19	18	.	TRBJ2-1	TGTGCCAGTAGGCCGGGATTCGGAGCCTCCTTTTCTCACCGGGGGCAGTTCTTC	CASRPGFGASFSHRGQFF
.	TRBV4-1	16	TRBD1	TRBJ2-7	TGCGCCAGCAGCCACGAGGGGGACAGGGTATTCTACGAGCAGTACTTC	CASSHEGDRVFYEQYF
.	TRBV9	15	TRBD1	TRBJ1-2	TGTGCCAGCAGGGGCAGGGGGTTAGCTAACTATGGCTACACCTTC	CASRGRGLANYGYTF
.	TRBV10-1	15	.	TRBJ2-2	TGCGCCAGCAGTGAGTCAGCCAGACACACCGGGGAGCTGTTTTTT	CASSESARHTGELFF
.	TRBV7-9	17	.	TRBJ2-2	TGTGCCAGCACCCGAAATTGGTTGGACAAAAACACCGGGGAGCTGTTTTTT	CASTRNWLDKNTGELFF
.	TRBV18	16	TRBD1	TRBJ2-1	TGTGCCAGCTCGGCCTTCTCGGGACAGGGCGGAAATGAGCAGTTCTTC	CASSAFSGQGGNEQFF
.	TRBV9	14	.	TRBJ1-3	TGTGCCAGCAGCGTAGTGAGCTCTGGAAACACCATATATTTT	CASSVVSSGNTIYF
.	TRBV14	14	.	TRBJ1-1	TGTGCCAGCAGCCCAATTCCTCCCCGGACTGAAGCTTTCTTT	CASSPIPPRTEAFF
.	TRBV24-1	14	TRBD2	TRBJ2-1	TGTGCCACCAGGGCAACTAGCGCCCCTAATGAGCAGTTCTTC	CATRATSAPNEQFF
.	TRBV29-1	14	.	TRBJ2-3	TGCAGCGTCACAGGACAGTCCGGGGGGGATACGCAGTATTTT	CSVTGQSGGDTQYF
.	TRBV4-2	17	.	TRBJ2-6	TGTGCCAGCAGCCAAGATTGGCGTGGCTCTGGGGCCAACGTCCTGACTTTC	CASSQDWRGSGANVLTF
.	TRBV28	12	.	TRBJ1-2	TGTGCCAGCAGCACTGACCTCTATGGCTACACCTTC	CASSTDLYGYTF
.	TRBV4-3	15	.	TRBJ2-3	TGCGCCAGCAGTCGGACATTCTCTAGCACAGATACGCAGTATTTT	CASSRTFSSTDTQYF
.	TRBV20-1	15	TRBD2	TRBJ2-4	TGCAGTGCTAAGAGGGTAGCGGGGGGGCAAAACATTCAGTACTTC	CSAKRVAGGQNIQYF
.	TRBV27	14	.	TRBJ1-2	TGTGCCAGCAGTTTATCTGGACAGAACTATGGCTACACCTTC	CASSLSGQNYGYTF
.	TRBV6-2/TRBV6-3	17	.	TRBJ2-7	TGTGCCAGCAGTTACTCGATGGACTGGGACGGGTCCTACGAGCAGTACTTC	CASSYSMDWDGSYEQYF
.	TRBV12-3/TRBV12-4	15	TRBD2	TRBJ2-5	TGTGCCAGCAGTTTTGGTGAGCGGGACGGGGAGACCCAGTACTTC	CASSFGERDGETQYF
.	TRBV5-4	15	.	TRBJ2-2	TGTGCCAGCAGCTTAGGGACGGAGCACACCGGGGAGCTGTTTTTT	CASSLGTEHTGELFF
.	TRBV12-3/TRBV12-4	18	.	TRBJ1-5	TGTGCCAGCAGCCCCTCGGGAGGCGGGGATGGGTCACGTCAGCCCCAGCATTTT	CASSPSGGGDGSRQPQHF